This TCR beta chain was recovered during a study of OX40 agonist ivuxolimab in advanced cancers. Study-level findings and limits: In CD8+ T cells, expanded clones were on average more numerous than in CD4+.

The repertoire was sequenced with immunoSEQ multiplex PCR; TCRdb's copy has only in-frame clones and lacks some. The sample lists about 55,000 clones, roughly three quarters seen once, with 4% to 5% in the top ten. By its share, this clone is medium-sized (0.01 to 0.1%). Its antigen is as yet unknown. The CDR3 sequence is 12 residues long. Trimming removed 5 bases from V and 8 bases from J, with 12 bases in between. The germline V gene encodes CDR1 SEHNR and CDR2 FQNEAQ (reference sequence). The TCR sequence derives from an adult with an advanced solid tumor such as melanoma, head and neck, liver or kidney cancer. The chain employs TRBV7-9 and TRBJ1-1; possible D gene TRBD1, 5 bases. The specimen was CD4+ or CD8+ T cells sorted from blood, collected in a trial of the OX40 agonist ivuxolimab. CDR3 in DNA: TGTGCCAGCAGCCCACTTGAGGGGGAAGCTTTCTTT. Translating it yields CASSPLEGEAFF. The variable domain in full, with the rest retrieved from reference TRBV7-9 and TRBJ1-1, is DTGVSQNPRHKITKRGQNVTFRCDPISEHNRLYWYRQTLGQGPEFLTYFQNEAQLEKSRLLSDRFSAERPKGSFSTLEIQRTEQGDSAMYLCASSPLEGEAFFGQGTRLTVV.